This TCR beta chain is from a study of human T cells and chemical hapten exposure. Sample time point: pre-sensitization, week 0. Regarding treatment: therapeutic diphenylcyclopropenone sensitization with weekly scalp DPC. With regard to this clonotype: Antigen: not known.

Findings and limits, study-wide: Compared with pre-sensitization or healthy control sets, expanded TCRs clustered more.

Germline V gene data show CDR1 as SGDLS and CDR2 as YYNGEE. The CDR3 sequence is 14 residues long. Unmatched junction bases numbered 7, after V lost 2 bases and J lost 6 bases. MiXCR, applied by TCRdb to the RACE reads, yields one record per CDR3 protein. This table has tens of thousands of distinct CDR3 sequences, 14% appearing once. The sample consisted of whole blood, taken in connection with sensitization to the hapten diphenylcyclopropenone (DPC). V is TRBV9 and J is TRBJ2-7, with 8 nucleotides matching TRBD1. The clonotype was recovered from a woman between 50 and 59 years old with alopecia areata. Some clones in this sample may be carry-over from other donors' samples. CDR3 amino acids: CASSVGTGTLEQYF. The CDR3 DNA is TGTGCCAGCAGCGTCGGGACAGGAACTCTCGAGCAGTACTTC.